A selection of T cell receptor beta chains follows, all from one sample in a study of cytomegalovirus exposure and HLA in healthy donors. Assay used: immunoSEQ multiplex PCR; TCRdb lists only in-frame clones, some missing. Found here are 200,000 or so clones, 82% of them singletons; the top ten hold 5.5% to 7%. The sequenced material came from PBMCs. The receptor set was obtained from a woman in her forties or fifties in good health and CMV-seropositive. Each CDR3 is given with its conserved first and last residue. The D gene is left open where the match is weak. Clone size appears in some rows only: once, few, many, or a class for an expanded clone.

size	V	D	J	DNA	CDR3
once	TRBV7-8	TRBD2	TRBJ2-1	TGTGCCAGCAGCTACGCCGGACTAGCGGGGGGGCGACTGTACAATGAGCAGTTCTTC	CASSYAGLAGGRLYNEQFF
NA	TRBV27	TRBD2	TRBJ2-1	TGTGCCAGCACGTTGCTAGCGGGGTCCTTAAGTGAGCAGTTCTTC	CASTLLAGSLSEQFF
NA	TRBV13	TRBD1	TRBJ2-1	TGTGCCAGCAGCCATTGGGGACAGATGGGCCCGAGGGGTAATGAGCAGTTCTTC	CASSHWGQMGPRGNEQFF
NA	TRBV15	TRBD1	TRBJ1-5	TGTGCCACCAGTACAACAGGGGTAGAGAGCAATCAGCCCCAGCATTTT	CATSTTGVESNQPQHF
NA	TRBV6-5	NA	TRBJ1-3	TGTGCCAGCAGCTCCGGGCAGGGCACCATATATTTT	CASSSGQGTIYF
NA	TRBV7-9	NA	TRBJ1-1	TGTGCCAGCAGCTTAGAAAGCTCGAAAGCTTTCTTT	CASSLESSKAFF
few	TRBV6-5	TRBD1	TRBJ2-7	TGTGCCAGCAGTGCCGCCGGGACAGGGTTTTACGAGCAGTACTTC	CASSAAGTGFYEQYF
NA	TRBV5-4	NA	TRBJ2-7	TGTGCCAGCAGAGGAGGGCCAGGCGGGTACGAGCAGTACTTC	CASRGGPGGYEQYF
NA	TRBV30	NA	TRBJ1-4	TGTGCCTGGAATCGGGGGACAACTAATGAAAAACTGTTTTTT	CAWNRGTTNEKLFF
NA	TRBV5-6	NA	TRBJ2-6	TGTGCCAGCAGCTTTGGGGCTGGGGCCAACGGCCTGACTTTC	CASSFGAGANGLTF
NA	TRBV2	NA	TRBJ2-7	TGTGCCAGCAGTGAATCTTCGCAGGGGCCGTACTTC	CASSESSQGPYF
NA	TRBV6-5	NA	TRBJ2-5	TGTGCCAGCAGTTACTCCATCATCCGAACTGAGACCCAGTACTTC	CASSYSIIRTETQYF
NA	TRBV4-1	NA	TRBJ2-5	TGCGCCAGCAGCCAAGATCCCGTCTACAGGTCAGAGACCCAGTACTTC	CASSQDPVYRSETQYF
NA	TRBV7-9	NA	TRBJ2-7	TGTGCCAGCAGCCCTAACTCCTACTCCTACGAGCAGTACTTC	CASSPNSYSYEQYF
NA	TRBV7-2	TRBD2	TRBJ2-7	TGTGCCAGCAGCATGACTAGCGGGCCCTACGAGCAGTACTTC	CASSMTSGPYEQYF
NA	TRBV5-1	TRBD2	TRBJ2-4	TGCGCCAGCAGCCACACCGGGACTAGCAGCCTTCTAGCCAAAAACAGTCAGTACTTC	CASSHTGTSSLLAKNSQYF
NA	TRBV7-2	NA	TRBJ1-1	TGTGCCAGCAGCTGGGGGGAAGACTACACTGAAGCTTTCTTT	CASSWGEDYTEAFF
once	TRBV19	NA	TRBJ2-1	TGTGCCAGTACCCCGGACAGCTACTACAATGAGCAGTTCTTC	CASTPDSYYNEQFF
NA	TRBV5-4	TRBD1	TRBJ1-2	TGTGCCAGCAGCTTACAGGGGCTGGACTATGGCTACACCTTC	CASSLQGLDYGYTF
NA	TRBV10-3	TRBD1	TRBJ2-7	TGTGCCATCAGGACAGGGGGCATCACCTACGAGCAGTACTTC	CAIRTGGITYEQYF
NA	TRBV28	TRBD1	TRBJ1-5	TGTGCCAGCAGTCCCGCCCGCGGACAGGGGAATCAGCCCCAGCATTTT	CASSPARGQGNQPQHF
NA	TRBV5-1	NA	TRBJ2-6	TGCGCCAGCAGTCCCTCCCGGGGATCTGGGGCCAACGTCCTGACTTTC	CASSPSRGSGANVLTF
NA	TRBV5-4	TRBD2	TRBJ2-7	TGTGCCAGCAGCCGAGACGGGACTAGCGGCTACGAGCAGTACTTC	CASSRDGTSGYEQYF
NA	TRBV5-1	NA	TRBJ1-1	TGCGCCAGCAGCTTGGTGGGGGGACCCACTGAAGCTTTCTTT	CASSLVGGPTEAFF
NA	TRBV5-1	NA	TRBJ2-1	TGCGCCAGCAGGAGAGCGGCCATCAGCTCCTACAATGAGCAGTTCTTC	CASRRAAISSYNEQFF
NA	TRBV2	NA	TRBJ2-1	TGTGCCAGCAGTGGTCGGGAAGGGTGGAAAAATGAGCAGTTCTTC	CASSGREGWKNEQFF
NA	TRBV18	NA	TRBJ1-2	TGTGCCAGCTCACCACCGGCCGGAGGCGAGGGCTATGGCTACACCTTC	CASSPPAGGEGYGYTF
NA	TRBV5-1	NA	TRBJ2-5	TGCGCCAGCAGCTTGGGAGAGTTCGAGACCCAGTACTTC	CASSLGEFETQYF
NA	TRBV27	NA	TRBJ2-7	TGTGCCAGCAGCCCACGGGGGTGCGAGCAGTACTTC	CASSPRGCEQYF
NA	TRBV18	TRBD1	TRBJ2-7	TGTGCCAGCTCAAACCAGGGGGAGTGGGGCTACGAGCAGTACTTC	CASSNQGEWGYEQYF
once	TRBV6-5	NA	TRBJ2-1	TGTGCCATCGCGGCGGGGGCCCGGAATGAGCAGTTCTTC	CAIAAGARNEQFF
few	TRBV7-9	NA	TRBJ2-1	TGTGCCAGCAGCCCAGGAGGGGACTCCCGAGGCTCCTACAATGAGCAGTTCTTC	CASSPGGDSRGSYNEQFF
NA	TRBV4-1	TRBD1	TRBJ2-1	TGCGCCAGCTCACCACCGGGACAGGGATATCAGTTCTTC	CASSPPGQGYQFF
NA	TRBV19	TRBD1	TRBJ1-1	TGTGCCAGTAGTGCAGGGGGGAACTTTTACTCCCTTATGAACACTGAAGCTTTCTTT	CASSAGGNFYSLMNTEAFF
NA	TRBV10-3	TRBD2	TRBJ2-1	TGTGCCACCCGGGGAGCGGGAAGCTCCTACAATGAGCAGTTCTTC	CATRGAGSSYNEQFF
NA	TRBV5-1	TRBD1	TRBJ2-7	TGCGCCAGCAGCTTTGGGGGGACAGGGGGCCGCGAGCAGTACTTC	CASSFGGTGGREQYF
NA	TRBV19	TRBD2	TRBJ2-5	TGTGCCACTGGGACTAGCGGACAAGAGACCCAGTACTTC	CATGTSGQETQYF
few	TRBV20-1	NA	TRBJ2-7	TGCAGTGCTAGACGCTCCTACGAGCAGTACTTC	CSARRSYEQYF
NA	TRBV7-9	TRBD2	TRBJ2-3	TGTGCCAGCAGAGGCGGACTAGCGGGAGTAGATACGCAGTATTTT	CASRGGLAGVDTQYF